The next 15 T cell receptor beta chains were all read from a single sample in a study of T cells after posttransplantation cyclophosphamide. Sequencing was performed with immunoSEQ multiplex PCR; in TCRdb, only in-frame clones are kept and a portion is missing. This table has tens of thousands of clones, roughly 97% appearing once. Cells defined as naive were viable CD3+CD4+ or CD3+CD8+ and CCR7+CD45RA+CD45RO-CD95-CD27+CD28+. The sample taken for sequencing was naive CD4+ T cells sorted from PBMCs. These TCRs come from a man in his fifties or sixties in good health, CMV-negative, and a related stem cell transplant donor.

CDR3 DNA sequence: TGTGCCAGCAGCCCAGATCCGGACAGGGAACGGTACTTC. Its protein product is CASSPDPDRERYF. V gene TRBV11-2 combines with J gene TRBJ2-5; 8 nucleotides line up with TRBD1. The length of the CDR3 is 13 residues. Germline-derived CDR1 and CDR2 are SGHAT and FQNNGV. J gave up 13 bases and V 5 bases, and 12 bases lay outside the gene matches.

V gene TRBV7-2 combines with J gene TRBJ1-2; tentative D call: TRBD1 (6 bases). Trimming took 3 bases from V and 4 from J, leaving 12 bases between them. The CDR3 totals 14 residues. Germline CDR1 reads SGHTA; CDR2 reads FQGNSA. CDR3 protein: CASSLGAGLYGYTF. For the CDR3, the DNA is TGTGCCAGCAGCTTGGGGGCAGGGCTCTATGGCTACACCTTC.

About this clone: One end of the junction fails to match germline, which may point to a read error. The chain recombines TRBV6-5 with TRBJ1-1; D is uncertain. CDR1 is MNHEY, CDR2 SVGAGI, per germline. The CDR3 covers 14 residues. CDR3 sequence: CASSYTHVDTEAFF. The CDR3 DNA sequence: TGTGCCAGCAGCTACACCCATGTCGACACCGAAGCTTTCTTT.

This CDR3 reads CASSSGGDSFSVGNTIYF. The CDR3 bases are TGCGCCAGCAGCTCGGGGGGGGACAGCTTTTCGGTCGGAAACACCATATATTTT. J is TRBJ1-3 and V is TRBV5-1, with 7 bases fitting TRBD1. The germline V gene has CDR1 SGHRS and CDR2 YFSETQ. The CDR3 has 18 amino acids. Trimming cost V 3 bases and J 4 bases; bases outside gene matches: 16.

Details on this clone: This CDR3 is also generated by other DNA sequences in the sample. The rearrangement links TRBV18 to TRBJ1-2, with D perhaps matching TRBD1 (6 bases). Trimming removed 3 bases from V and 2 bases from J, with 10 bases in between. Germline lookup yields CDR1 KGHSH and CDR2 LQKENI. CDR3 length equals 14 residues. The CDR3 here is CASSPGTGNYGYTF. Written as DNA, the CDR3 is TGTGCCAGCTCACCGGGTACAGGGAACTATGGCTACACCTTC.

The chain employs TRBV18 and TRBJ1-2; D ambiguous. CDR3 length: 14 amino acids. Germline CDR1 reads KGHSH; CDR2 reads LQKENI. With 4 bases removed from V and 3 bases from J, the gap between germline ends came to 12 bases. CDR3 nucleotide sequence: TGTGCCAGCTCACACCTACAGAGGGACTATGGCTACACCTTC. It encodes CASSHLQRDYGYTF.

The V call is TRBV6-5, the J call TRBJ1-2, with 10 bases matching TRBD1. CDR3 size: 15 residues. Trimming at V came to 6 bases and at J to 6 bases, leaving 10 bases not matched to a gene. Germline assignment: CDR1 MNHEY and CDR2 SVGAGI. The CDR3 sequence: CASRALGTGDNGYTF. CDR3 in DNA: TGTGCCAGCAGGGCCCTAGGGACAGGGGATAATGGCTACACCTTC.

V gene TRBV7-9 combines with J gene TRBJ2-1, with TRBD2 identical over 10 bases. Germline values: CDR1 SEHNR, CDR2 FQNEAQ (reference sequence). The CDR3 runs to 15 residues. V lost 5 bases and J lost 1; bases outside the gene matches: 2. CDR3 in DNA: TGTGCCAGCAGCGGACTAGCGGCTTCCTACAATGAGCAGTTCTTC. This encodes CASSGLAASYNEQFF.

The chain has TRBV6-5 and TRBJ2-1, with D tentatively TRBD1 (6 bases). Germline-derived CDR1 and CDR2 are MNHEY and SVGAGI. With 5 bases removed from V and 7 bases from J, the gap between germline ends came to 18 bases. The CDR3 is made up of 15 amino acids. CDR3 sequence reads: CASSGYQGYQNEQFF. CDR3 bases: TGTGCCAGCAGTGGATACCAGGGGTATCAGAATGAGCAGTTCTTC.

The chain has TRBV5-1 and TRBJ2-2; 8 nucleotides agree with TRBD2. Germline assignment: CDR1 SGHRS and CDR2 YFSETQ. The CDR3 is 16 amino acids. After removal of 5 bases from V and 5 bases from J, the junction contained 11 bases not matched to a gene. The CDR3 nucleotides are TGCGCCAGCAGTGGACTAGCAAGCCCCCAAACCGGGGAGCTGTTTTTT. It yields the protein CASSGLASPQTGELFF.

V is TRBV5-4 and J is TRBJ2-2; possibly TRBD1 for D (5 bases). This CDR3 contains 15 residues. Trimming pared 0 bases from V and 4 bases from J, leaving 10 bases between. The germline V gene encodes CDR1 SGHNT and CDR2 YYREEE (reference sequence). The CDR3 region has the DNA TGTGCCAGCAGCTTGGGACAGCGACTCACCGGGGAGCTGTTTTTT. Its protein is CASSLGQRLTGELFF.

The CDR3 region is CASRGAATNEKLFF. DNA for the CDR3: TGTGCCAGTAGAGGGGCGGCAACTAATGAAAAACTGTTTTTT. The chain has TRBV19 and TRBJ1-4; TRBD1 is a possible D gene (5 bases). Germline V gene data show CDR1 as LNHDA and CDR2 as SQIVND (reference sequence). V lost 6 bases to trimming and J lost 0 bases, with 8 bases between them. The CDR3 consists of 14 residues.

This rearrangement joins TRBV7-3 to TRBJ2-1, with TRBD1 as a possible D gene (5 bases). With 2 bases removed from V and 5 bases from J, the gap between germline ends came to 19 bases. CDR3 length: 17 amino acids. Germline V gives CDR1 SGHTA, CDR2 FQGTGA. The CDR3 DNA follows: TGTGCCAGCAGCTTAGAAGGGTTTGGACACCAAAACAATGAGCAGTTCTTC. This gives the protein CASSLEGFGHQNNEQFF.

The V call is TRBV6-5, the J call TRBJ1-1; D call uncertain. The CDR3 runs to 13 residues. Trimming took off 5 bases at V and 10 bases at J, with 17 bases between the two ends. Germline CDR1 and CDR2: MNHEY and SVGAGI. The CDR3 spells CASSTPPGGRAFF. The CDR3 DNA follows: TGTGCCAGCAGTACCCCCCCGGGCGGGAGAGCTTTCTTT.

This clone was found once. Here the CDR3 reads CATSRGRSGRQETQYF. The CDR3 coding sequence is TGTGCCACCAGCAGAGGACGATCAGGGAGGCAAGAGACCCAGTACTTC. This chain joins TRBV15 and TRBJ2-5; TRBD2 is a possible D gene (6 bases). CDR3 size: 16 residues. V lost 1 base and J lost 2, with 14 bases in between. Germline lookup yields CDR1 LNHNV and CDR2 YYDKDF (reference sequence).